The sequence of this T cell receptor beta chain was determined in a study of response to subunit inactivated influenza vaccine. Regarding this clonotype: Its antigen is undetermined. A single base separates this from a much larger clone, so it may be a read error.

TCRdb itself ran the RT-PCR reads through MiXCR, one entry per CDR3 protein. This sample has more than 150,000 distinct CDR3 sequences; around a tenth occur once, and the top ten carry 9.5% to 13%. The study, taken as a whole, reports: Each seasonal influenza vaccination recruits few new T cells, the authors suggested.

Germline assignment: CDR1 SQVTM and CDR2 ANQGSEA. The CDR3 totals 13 residues. V lost 7 bases, J lost 5 bases, and 14 bases lay in between. This clonotype originated in a man aged 50 to 60 who received an inactivated influenza vaccine. The rearrangement joins TRBV29-1 to TRBJ1-4, with D perhaps TRBD1 (6 bases). Sequencing used non-naive T cells sorted from PBMCs, obtained on the day of vaccination. The CDR3 nucleotides are TGCAGCGCCCTCGGACAGCGGAATGAAAAACTGTTTTTT. It yields the protein CSALGQRNEKLFF.